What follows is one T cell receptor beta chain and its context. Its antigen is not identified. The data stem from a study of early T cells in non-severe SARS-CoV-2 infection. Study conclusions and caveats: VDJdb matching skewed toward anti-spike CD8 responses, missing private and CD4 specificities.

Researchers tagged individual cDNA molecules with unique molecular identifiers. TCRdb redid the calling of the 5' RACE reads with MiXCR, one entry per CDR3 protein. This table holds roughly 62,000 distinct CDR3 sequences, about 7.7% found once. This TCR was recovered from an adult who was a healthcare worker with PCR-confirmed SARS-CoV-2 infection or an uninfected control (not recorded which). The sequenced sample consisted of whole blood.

The CDR3 DNA is TGCAGTGCTAGGCACCCGGGACTAGCGGGAGACAATGAGCAGTTCTTC. The encoded protein is CSARHPGLAGDNEQFF. This rearrangement joins TRBV20-1 to TRBJ2-1; TRBD2 aligns across 14 bases. The J segment lost 5 bases and the V segment lost 3 bases, leaving 6 bases of the junction unmatched. This CDR3 is 16 amino acids long. Germline loops: CDR1 DFQATT, CDR2 SNEGSKA (reference sequence).